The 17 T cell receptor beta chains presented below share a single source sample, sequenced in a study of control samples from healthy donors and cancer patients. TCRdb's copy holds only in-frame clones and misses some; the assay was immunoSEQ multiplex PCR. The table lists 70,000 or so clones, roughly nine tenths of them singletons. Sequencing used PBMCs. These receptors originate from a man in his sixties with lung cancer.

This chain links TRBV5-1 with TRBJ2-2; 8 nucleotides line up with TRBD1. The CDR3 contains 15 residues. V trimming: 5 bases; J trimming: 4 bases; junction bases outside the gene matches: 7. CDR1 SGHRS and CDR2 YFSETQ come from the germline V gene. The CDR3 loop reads CASRVLQGGTGELFF. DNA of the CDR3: TGCGCCAGCAGAGTGTTACAGGGGGGCACCGGGGAGCTGTTTTTT.

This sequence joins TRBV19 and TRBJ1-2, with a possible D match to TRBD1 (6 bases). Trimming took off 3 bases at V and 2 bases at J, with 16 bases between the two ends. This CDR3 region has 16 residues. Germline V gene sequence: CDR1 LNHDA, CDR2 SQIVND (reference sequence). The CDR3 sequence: CASSIAQGGGNYGYTF. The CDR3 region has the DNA TGTGCCAGTAGTATCGCACAGGGCGGGGGGAACTATGGCTACACCTTC.

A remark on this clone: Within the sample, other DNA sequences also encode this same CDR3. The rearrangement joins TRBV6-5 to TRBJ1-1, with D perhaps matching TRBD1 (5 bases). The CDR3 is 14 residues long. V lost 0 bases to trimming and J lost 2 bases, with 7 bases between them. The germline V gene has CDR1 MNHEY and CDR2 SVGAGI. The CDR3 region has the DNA TGTGCCAGCAGTTACTCGACAGTCAACACTGAAGCTTTCTTT. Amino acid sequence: CASSYSTVNTEAFF.

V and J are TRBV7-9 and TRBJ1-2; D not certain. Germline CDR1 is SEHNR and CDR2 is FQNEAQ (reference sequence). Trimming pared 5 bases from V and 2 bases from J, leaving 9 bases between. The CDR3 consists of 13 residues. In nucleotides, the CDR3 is TGTGCCAGCAGCCCGACGATGAACTATGGCTACACCTTC. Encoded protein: CASSPTMNYGYTF.

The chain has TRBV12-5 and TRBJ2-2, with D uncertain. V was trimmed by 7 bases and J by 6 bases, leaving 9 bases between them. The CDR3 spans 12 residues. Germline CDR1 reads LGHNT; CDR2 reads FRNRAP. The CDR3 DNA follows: TGTGCTAGTGCCTCATCCTCCGGGGAGCTGTTTTTT. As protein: CASASSSGELFF.

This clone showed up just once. CDR3 loop: CASRPSPGYSYEQYF. CDR3 coding DNA: TGTGCCAGCAGACCATCTCCGGGGTACTCCTACGAGCAGTACTTC. This chain joins TRBV7-2 and TRBJ2-7; weak D call: TRBD2 (5 bases). Germline assignment: CDR1 SGHTA and CDR2 FQGNSA. V was cut by 6 bases and J by 0 bases, with 15 bases left in between. The CDR3 is 15 amino acids.

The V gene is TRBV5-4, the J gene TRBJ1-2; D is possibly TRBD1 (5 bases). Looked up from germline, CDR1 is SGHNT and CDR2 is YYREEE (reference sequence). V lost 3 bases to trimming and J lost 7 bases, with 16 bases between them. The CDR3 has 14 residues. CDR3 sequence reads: CASSSGPQGTGYTF. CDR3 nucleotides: TGTGCCAGCAGCTCGGGACCCCAAGGGACTGGCTACACCTTC.

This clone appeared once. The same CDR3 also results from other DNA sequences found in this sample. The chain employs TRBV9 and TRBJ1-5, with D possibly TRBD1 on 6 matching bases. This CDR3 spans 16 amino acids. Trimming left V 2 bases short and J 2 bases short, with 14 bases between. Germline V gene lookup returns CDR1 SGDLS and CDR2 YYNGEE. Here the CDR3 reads CASSVGGGLGNQPQHF. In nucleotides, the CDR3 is TGTGCCAGCAGCGTGGGGGGGGGCCTTGGCAATCAGCCCCAGCATTTT.

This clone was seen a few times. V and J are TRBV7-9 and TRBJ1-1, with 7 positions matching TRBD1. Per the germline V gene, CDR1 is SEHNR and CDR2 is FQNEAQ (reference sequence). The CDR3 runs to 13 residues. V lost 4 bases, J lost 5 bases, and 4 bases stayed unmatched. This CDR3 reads CASSSGGWTEAFF. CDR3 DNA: TGTGCCAGCAGCTCAGGGGGTTGGACTGAAGCTTTCTTT.

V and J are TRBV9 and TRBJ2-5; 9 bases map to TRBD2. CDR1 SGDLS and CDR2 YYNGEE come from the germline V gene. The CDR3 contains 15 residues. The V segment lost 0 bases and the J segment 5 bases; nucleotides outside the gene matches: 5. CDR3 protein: CASSVVAGGTETQYF. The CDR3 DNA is TGTGCCAGCAGCGTAGTGGCGGGGGGGACTGAGACCCAGTACTTC.

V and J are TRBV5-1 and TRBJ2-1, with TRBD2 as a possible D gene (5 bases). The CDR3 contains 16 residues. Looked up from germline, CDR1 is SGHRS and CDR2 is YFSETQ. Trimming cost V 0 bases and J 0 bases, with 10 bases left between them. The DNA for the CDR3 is TGCGCCAGCAGCTTGGAGAGGGTTAGCTCCTACAATGAGCAGTTCTTC. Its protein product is CASSLERVSSYNEQFF.

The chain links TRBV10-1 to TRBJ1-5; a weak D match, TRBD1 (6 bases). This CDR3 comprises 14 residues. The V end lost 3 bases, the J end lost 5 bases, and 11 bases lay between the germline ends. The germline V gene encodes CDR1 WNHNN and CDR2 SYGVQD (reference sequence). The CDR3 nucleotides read TGCGCCAGCAGTGAAGGGGGGGCCCATCAGCCCCAGCATTTT. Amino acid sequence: CASSEGGAHQPQHF.

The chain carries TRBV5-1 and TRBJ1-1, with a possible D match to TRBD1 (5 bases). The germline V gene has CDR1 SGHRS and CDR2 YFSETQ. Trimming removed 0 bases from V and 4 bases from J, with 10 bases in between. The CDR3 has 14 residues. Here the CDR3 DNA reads TGCGCCAGCAGCTTGGCCTGGGGGGTCACTGAAGCTTTCTTT. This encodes CASSLAWGVTEAFF.

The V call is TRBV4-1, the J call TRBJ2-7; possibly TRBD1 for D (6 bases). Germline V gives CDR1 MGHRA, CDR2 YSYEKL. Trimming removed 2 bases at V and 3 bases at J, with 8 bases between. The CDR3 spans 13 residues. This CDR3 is CASSQSQGYEQYF. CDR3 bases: TGCGCCAGCAGCCAATCACAGGGCTACGAGCAGTACTTC.

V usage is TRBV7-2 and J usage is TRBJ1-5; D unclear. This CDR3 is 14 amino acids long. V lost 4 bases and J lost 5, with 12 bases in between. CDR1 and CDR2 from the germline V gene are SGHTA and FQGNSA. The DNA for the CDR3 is TGTGCCAGCAGCTCGGAATTGGGTGATCAGCCCCAGCATTTT. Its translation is CASSSELGDQPQHF.

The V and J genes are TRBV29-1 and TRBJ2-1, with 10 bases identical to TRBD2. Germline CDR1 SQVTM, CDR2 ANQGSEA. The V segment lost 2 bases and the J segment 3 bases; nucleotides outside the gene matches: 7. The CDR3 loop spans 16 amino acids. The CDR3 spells CSVEKERGGDYNEQFF. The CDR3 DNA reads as TGCAGCGTTGAAAAAGAGCGGGGGGGCGACTACAATGAGCAGTTCTTC.

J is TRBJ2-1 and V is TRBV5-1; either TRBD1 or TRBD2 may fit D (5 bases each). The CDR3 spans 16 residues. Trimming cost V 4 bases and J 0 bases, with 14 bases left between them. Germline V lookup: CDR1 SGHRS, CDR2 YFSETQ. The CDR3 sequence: CASSPGPESSYNEQFF. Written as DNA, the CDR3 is TGCGCCAGCAGCCCGGGGCCCGAGAGCTCCTACAATGAGCAGTTCTTC.